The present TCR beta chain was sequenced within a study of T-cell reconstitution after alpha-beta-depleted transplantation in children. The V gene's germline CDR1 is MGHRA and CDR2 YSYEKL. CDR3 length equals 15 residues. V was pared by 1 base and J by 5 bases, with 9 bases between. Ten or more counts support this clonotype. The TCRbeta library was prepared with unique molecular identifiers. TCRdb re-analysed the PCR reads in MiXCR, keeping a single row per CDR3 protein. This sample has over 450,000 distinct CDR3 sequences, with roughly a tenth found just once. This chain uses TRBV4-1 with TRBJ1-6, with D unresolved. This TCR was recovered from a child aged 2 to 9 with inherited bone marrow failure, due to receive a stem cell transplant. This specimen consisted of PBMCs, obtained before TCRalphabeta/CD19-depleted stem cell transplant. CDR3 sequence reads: CASSQGVKNNSPLHF. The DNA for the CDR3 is TGCGCCAGCAGCCAAGGAGTCAAAAATAATTCACCCCTCCACTTT.